This T cell receptor (beta chain) was found in a study of identical twins. CDR1 and CDR2 from the germline V gene are DFQATT and SNEGSKA (reference sequence). V was pared by 2 bases and J by 0 bases, with 14 bases between. The CDR3 spans 16 residues. This clonotype was counted only a few times. TCRdb used MiXCR to reprocess the 5' RACE reads, holding one entry per CDR3 protein. The sample has 350,000 to 400,000 distinct CDR3 sequences, roughly 9% seen once. Sequencing was performed on naive T cells sorted from blood. V and J are TRBV20-1 and TRBJ2-1, with a weak D call TRBD2 (6 bases). The clonotype was recovered from a woman in her 50s in good health. The CDR3 loop is CSARPPRGSSYNEQFF. CDR3 DNA: TGCAGTGCTAGACCGCCGCGGGGTAGCTCCTACAATGAGCAGTTCTTC.